Listed below are T cell receptor beta chains from one sample, sequenced in a study of cytotoxic CD8 clonotypes in ibrutinib-treated CLL. Generated by immunoSEQ multiplex PCR, the TCRdb table keeps only in-frame clones and is missing some. The sample lists under 200,000 clones; about 84% were seen once. The source was PBMCs, collected after 24 months of ibrutinib treatment. These receptor sequences come from a human donor with chronic lymphocytic leukemia. Both conserved end residues are part of each CDR3. D genes are given only for firm matches. Rows may omit the clone size; those that give it use once, few, many or a size class.

V,J,size,D,CDR3,DNA
TRBV5-1,TRBJ2-7,NA,TRBD2,CASSFGTSGGAPYEQYF,TGCGCCAGCAGCTTCGGGACTAGCGGGGGGGCCCCCTACGAGCAGTACTTC
TRBV5-4,TRBJ1-3,NA,NA,CASSLGGASGNTIYF,TGTGCCAGCAGCTTGGGGGGAGCCTCTGGAAACACCATATATTTT
TRBV5-4,TRBJ1-5,NA,TRBD1,CASSIGPGTGGSNQPQHF,TGTGCCAGCAGCATAGGCCCTGGGACAGGGGGGAGCAATCAGCCCCAGCATTTT
TRBV19,TRBJ2-1,once,TRBD2,CASSHTSGIYNEQFF,TGTGCCAGTAGCCACACTAGCGGGATATACAATGAGCAGTTCTTC
TRBV6-1,TRBJ2-7,NA,TRBD1,CASSEEATGKGEQYF,TGTGCCAGCAGTGAGGAGGCGACAGGGAAGGGCGAGCAGTACTTC
TRBV6-5,TRBJ2-1,NA,TRBD2,CASRPGLAHNEQFF,TGTGCCAGCAGGCCGGGACTAGCCCACAATGAGCAGTTCTTC
TRBV10-3,TRBJ1-1,NA,NA,CAISAGLHTEAFF,TGTGCCATCAGTGCAGGGCTCCACACTGAAGCTTTCTTT
TRBV30,TRBJ1-3,once,TRBD1,CAWSGEGQGNSGNTIYF,TGTGCCTGGAGTGGTGAAGGACAGGGCAACTCTGGAAACACCATATATTTT
TRBV2,TRBJ1-1,NA,NA,CASGPMNTEAFF,TGTGCCAGTGGACCGATGAACACTGAAGCTTTCTTT
TRBV27,TRBJ1-2,once,TRBD1,CASRTPGQGVYGYTF,TGTGCCAGCAGAACTCCGGGACAGGGGGTCTATGGCTACACCTTC
TRBV19,TRBJ1-2,few,TRBD1,CASNDRGYGYTF,TGTGCCAGTAACGACAGGGGATACGGCTACACCTTC
TRBV29-1,TRBJ2-1,NA,NA,CSVAPTTREQFF,TGCAGCGTTGCCCCCACGACACGTGAGCAGTTCTTC
TRBV28,TRBJ1-2,NA,NA,CASSSAGWDYGYTF,TGTGCCAGCAGTTCCGCGGGATGGGACTATGGCTACACCTTC
TRBV5-1,TRBJ2-3,NA,NA,CASSRETTSDTQYF,TGCGCCAGCAGCCGAGAGACCACCTCAGATACGCAGTATTTT
TRBV30,TRBJ1-6,NA,NA,CAWQAGSNSPLHF,TGTGCCTGGCAAGCCGGGAGCAATTCACCCCTCCACTTT
TRBV6-1,TRBJ1-5,NA,NA,CASSEGGLYSNQPQHF,TGTGCCAGCAGTGAGGGGGGACTCTATAGCAATCAGCCCCAGCATTTT
TRBV19,TRBJ1-5,once,NA,CASSIGLSNVGNQPQHF,TGTGCCAGTAGTATAGGGTTGAGTAACGTGGGCAATCAGCCCCAGCATTTT
TRBV18,TRBJ2-7,NA,TRBD1,CASSPGQGADEQYF,TGTGCCAGCTCACCCGGACAGGGGGCAGATGAGCAGTACTTC
TRBV5-1,TRBJ2-5,NA,NA,CASSLALQETQYF,TGCGCCAGCAGCTTGGCCCTCCAAGAGACCCAGTACTTC
TRBV5-1,TRBJ1-1,NA,NA,CASSFEGMNTEAFF,TGCGCCAGCAGCTTTGAGGGAATGAACACTGAAGCTTTCTTT
TRBV7-3,TRBJ2-7,NA,NA,CASSPGLDPREQYF,TGTGCCAGCAGCCCGGGACTGGACCCTAGGGAGCAGTACTTC
TRBV5-4,TRBJ2-5,NA,TRBD2,CASSLGLAGAGQYF,TGTGCCAGCAGCTTGGGACTAGCGGGGGCGGGCCAGTACTTC
TRBV5-1,TRBJ1-2,NA,NA,CTSSPEAGARGYTF,TGCACCAGCAGCCCCGAGGCAGGGGCGAGAGGCTACACCTTC
TRBV6-5,TRBJ2-7,NA,NA,CASTPPGRRNEQYF,TGTGCCAGCACCCCCCCGGGAAGAAGAAACGAGCAGTACTTC
TRBV5-1,TRBJ2-1,NA,TRBD2,CASSLKTSGMPDRFF,TGCGCCAGCAGCTTGAAGACTAGCGGGATGCCCGATAGGTTCTTC
TRBV19,TRBJ2-1,NA,TRBD1,CASSPGQGKQFF,TGTGCCAGTAGTCCGGGACAGGGGAAGCAGTTCTTC
TRBV9,TRBJ1-2,NA,NA,CASSPSYYGYTF,TGTGCCAGCAGCCCCAGTTACTATGGCTACACCTTC
TRBV12-5,TRBJ1-3,NA,NA,CASGLVLSWGGRHLSGNTIYF,TGTGCTAGTGGTTTGGTACTTTCGTGGGGGGGCAGGCACCTCTCTGGAAACACCATATATTTT
TRBV7-6,TRBJ1-3,NA,NA,CASSPRRDSGNTIYF,TGTGCCAGCAGCCCTCGCAGGGACTCTGGAAACACCATATATTTT
TRBV30,TRBJ1-3,NA,NA,CAWNLDGIGNTIYF,TGTGCCTGGAACCTCGACGGAATTGGAAACACCATATATTTT
TRBV18,TRBJ2-7,NA,TRBD1,CASSLRGQGDEQYF,TGTGCCAGCTCACTCCGGGGACAGGGGGACGAGCAGTACTTC
TRBV5-1,TRBJ1-1,NA,NA,CASSPVFRVTEAFF,TGCGCCAGCAGCCCAGTTTTCCGGGTCACTGAAGCTTTCTTT
TRBV7-9,TRBJ2-3,NA,NA,CASTQGNTDTQYF,TGTGCCAGCACCCAAGGGAACACAGATACGCAGTATTTT
TRBV21-1,TRBJ2-1,NA,NA,CASSKGAGGSYNEQFF,TGTGCCAGCAGCAAAGGGGCCGGTGGCTCCTACAATGAGCAGTTCTTC
TRBV4-2,TRBJ2-7,NA,NA,CASSLRPGRTDEQYF,TGTGCCAGCAGCCTGCGGCCTGGGCGGACGGACGAGCAGTACTTC
TRBV10-3,TRBJ1-2,NA,NA,CAISSQGISLNYGYTF,TGTGCCATCAGTTCGCAGGGGATCTCCCTGAACTATGGCTACACCTTC
TRBV7-2,TRBJ2-3,NA,NA,CASSPTLATRTDTQYF,TGTGCCAGCAGCCCTACGCTAGCGACTCGCACAGATACGCAGTATTTT
TRBV11-2,TRBJ1-5,NA,NA,CASSLDGGPNQPQHF,TGTGCCAGCAGCTTAGACGGGGGCCCGAATCAGCCCCAGCATTTT
TRBV28,TRBJ1-2,NA,NA,CATWGTGPLNYGYTF,TGTGCCACCTGGGGAACAGGTCCTCTTAACTATGGCTACACCTTC
TRBV9,TRBJ1-2,NA,TRBD1,CASSADRGANYGYTF,TGTGCCAGCAGCGCCGACAGGGGCGCTAACTATGGCTACACCTTC
TRBV5-1,TRBJ2-5,NA,NA,CARPGSQETQYF,TGCGCCAGACCCGGCTCCCAAGAGACCCAGTACTTC
TRBV30,TRBJ2-7,NA,TRBD2,CAWSGLAVTYEQYF,TGTGCCTGGAGCGGGCTAGCGGTAACCTACGAGCAGTACTTC
TRBV4-2,TRBJ1-6,once,NA,CASSQGRGDSPLHF,TGTGCCAGCAGCCAAGGGAGGGGGGATTCACCCCTCCACTTT
TRBV7-9,TRBJ1-5,NA,NA,CASSLGQFNQPQHF,TGTGCCAGCAGCTTAGGACAGTTCAATCAGCCCCAGCATTTT
TRBV6-1,TRBJ2-7,NA,NA,CASSEVRQIAPYEQYF,TGTGCCAGCAGTGAAGTTCGACAGATAGCCCCCTACGAGCAGTACTTC
TRBV19,TRBJ2-2,NA,NA,CASSTSAPGYQNTGELFF,TGTGCCAGTAGTACCTCCGCCCCGGGGTATCAGAACACCGGGGAGCTGTTTTTT
TRBV6-6,TRBJ2-2,few,NA,CASSSYTSLGELFF,TGTGCCAGCAGTTCCTATACTAGTCTCGGGGAGCTGTTTTTT
TRBV14,TRBJ2-7,NA,NA,CASSQDSARSYEQYF,TGTGCCAGCAGCCAAGATTCGGCGAGATCCTACGAGCAGTACTTC
TRBV11-2,TRBJ1-2,once,TRBD1,CASSLDPTGDNYGYTF,TGTGCCAGCAGCTTAGACCCGACAGGGGATAACTATGGCTACACCTTC
TRBV7-3,TRBJ1-3,few,NA,CASSLTSSGNTIYF,TGTGCCAGCAGCCTTACGAGCTCTGGAAACACCATATATTTT
TRBV29-1,TRBJ2-5,NA,TRBD1,CSVARGFGETQYF,TGCAGCGTTGCCAGGGGGTTCGGGGAGACCCAGTACTTC
TRBV6-5,TRBJ1-4,NA,TRBD1,CASSFGTGREKLFF,TGTGCCAGCAGTTTCGGGACAGGAAGGGAAAAACTGTTTTTT
TRBV4-2,TRBJ1-2,NA,NA,CASSQDHQGHYGYTF,TGTGCCAGCAGCCAAGATCATCAGGGGCACTATGGCTACACCTTC
TRBV12-5,TRBJ2-5,NA,TRBD2,CASASGLAGGGEETQYF,TGTGCTAGTGCCTCGGGACTAGCGGGAGGAGGAGAAGAGACCCAGTACTTC